This entry concerns a single T cell receptor beta chain. Its antigen is unidentified. These data come from a study of radiotherapy plus CTLA-4 blockade in lung cancer. Study-level background: With 31% of patients having disease control, objective responses were seen in about 18%. General study results and limits: TCR clones originating in tumors grew in number in blood after radiotherapy plus ipilimumab. Among reported predictors of response, early blood T cell clone dynamics with interferon-beta performed best.

Trimming took 2 bases from V and 15 from J, leaving 14 bases between them. The CDR3 contains 12 residues. From germline, CDR1 is MNHEY and CDR2 SVGAGI. This table comes from immunoSEQ multiplex PCR, and its TCRdb copy is limited to in-frame clones, with some not included. This sample has tens of thousands of clones; less than 85% occur once, and the top ten carry approximately 10%. The V call is TRBV6-5, the J call TRBJ1-5; D unclear. The receptor was isolated from a human donor with non-small cell lung cancer who had stable disease on radiotherapy plus ipilimumab. Sequencing used peripheral blood, obtained from a patient treated with radiotherapy plus ipilimumab. As DNA, the CDR3 is TGTGCCAGCAGTTACCCCCGGCGGTTACGGCATTTT. It translates to CASSYPRRLRHF.